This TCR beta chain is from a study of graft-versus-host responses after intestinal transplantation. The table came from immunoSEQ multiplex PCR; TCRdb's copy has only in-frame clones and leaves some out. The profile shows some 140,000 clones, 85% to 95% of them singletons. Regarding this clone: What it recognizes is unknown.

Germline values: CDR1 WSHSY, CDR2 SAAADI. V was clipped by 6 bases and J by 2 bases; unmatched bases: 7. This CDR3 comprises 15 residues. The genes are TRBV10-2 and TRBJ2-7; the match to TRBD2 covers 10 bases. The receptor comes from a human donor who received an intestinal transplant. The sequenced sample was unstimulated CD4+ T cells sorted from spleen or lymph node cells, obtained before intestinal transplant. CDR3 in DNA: TGCGCCAGCAGACTTACTAGCGGGGATACCTACGAGCAGTACTTC. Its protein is CASRLTSGDTYEQYF.